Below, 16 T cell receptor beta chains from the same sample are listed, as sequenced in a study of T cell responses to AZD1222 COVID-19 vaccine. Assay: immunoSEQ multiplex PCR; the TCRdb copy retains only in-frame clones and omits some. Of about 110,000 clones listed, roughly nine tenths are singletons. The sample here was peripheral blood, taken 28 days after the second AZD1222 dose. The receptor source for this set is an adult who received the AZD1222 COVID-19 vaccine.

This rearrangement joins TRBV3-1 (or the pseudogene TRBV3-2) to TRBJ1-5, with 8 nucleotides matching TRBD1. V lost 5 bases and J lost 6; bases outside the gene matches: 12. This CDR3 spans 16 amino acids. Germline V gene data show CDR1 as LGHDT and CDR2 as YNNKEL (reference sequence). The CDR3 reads CASSKALGQGVQPQHF. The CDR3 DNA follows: TGTGCCAGCAGCAAAGCCTTAGGACAGGGCGTTCAGCCCCAGCATTTT.

The CDR3 loop is CASTSPQGLGQPQHF. CDR3 nucleotides: TGTGCCAGCACCAGCCCCCAAGGTTTGGGGCAGCCCCAGCATTTT. The chain has TRBV28 and TRBJ1-5, with D unresolved. The germline V gene has CDR1 MDHEN and CDR2 SYDVKM. V was trimmed by 7 bases and J by 7 bases, leaving 20 bases between them. The CDR3 has 15 residues.

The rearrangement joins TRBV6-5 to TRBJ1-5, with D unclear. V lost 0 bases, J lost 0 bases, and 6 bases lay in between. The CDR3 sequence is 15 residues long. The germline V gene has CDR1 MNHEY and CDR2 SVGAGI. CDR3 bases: TGTGCCAGCAGTTACTCAGGGTATAGCAATCAGCCCCAGCATTTT. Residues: CASSYSGYSNQPQHF.

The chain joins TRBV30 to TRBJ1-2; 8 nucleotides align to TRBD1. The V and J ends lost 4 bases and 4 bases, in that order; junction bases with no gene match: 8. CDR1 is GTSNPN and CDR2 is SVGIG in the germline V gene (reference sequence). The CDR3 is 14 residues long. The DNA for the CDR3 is TGTGCCTGGACGACAGGGGCCCTCTTCTATGGCTACACCTTC. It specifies CAWTTGALFYGYTF.

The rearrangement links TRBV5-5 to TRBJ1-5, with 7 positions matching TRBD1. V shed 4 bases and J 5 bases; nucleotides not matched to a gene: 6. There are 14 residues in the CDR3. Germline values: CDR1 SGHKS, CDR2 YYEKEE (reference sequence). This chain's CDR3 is CASSRQGGDQPQHF. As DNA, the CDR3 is TGTGCCAGCAGCCGACAGGGTGGAGATCAGCCCCAGCATTTT.

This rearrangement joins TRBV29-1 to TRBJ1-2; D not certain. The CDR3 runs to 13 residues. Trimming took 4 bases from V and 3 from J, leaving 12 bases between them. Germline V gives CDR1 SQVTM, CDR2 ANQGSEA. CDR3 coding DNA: TGCAGCGTTGTCCCGTCCGGGGACTATGGCTACACCTTC. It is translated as CSVVPSGDYGYTF.

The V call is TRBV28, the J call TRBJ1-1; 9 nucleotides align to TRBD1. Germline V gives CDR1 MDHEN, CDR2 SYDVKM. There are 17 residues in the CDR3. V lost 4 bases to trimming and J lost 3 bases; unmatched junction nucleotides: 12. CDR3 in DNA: TGTGCCAGCAGTTCTCAAAACCCCTGGACAGGGGACACTGAAGCTTTCTTT. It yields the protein CASSSQNPWTGDTEAFF.

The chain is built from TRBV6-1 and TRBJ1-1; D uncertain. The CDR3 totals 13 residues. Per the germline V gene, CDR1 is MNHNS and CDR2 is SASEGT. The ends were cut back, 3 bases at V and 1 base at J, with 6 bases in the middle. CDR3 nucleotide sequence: TGTGCCAGCAGTGAGGGCCAGAACACTGAAGCTTTCTTT. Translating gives CASSEGQNTEAFF.

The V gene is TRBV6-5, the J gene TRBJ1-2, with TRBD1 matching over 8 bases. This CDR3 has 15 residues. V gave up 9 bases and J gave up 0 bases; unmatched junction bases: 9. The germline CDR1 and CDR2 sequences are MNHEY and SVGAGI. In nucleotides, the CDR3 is TGTGCCAGTGACGGCAGGGGGCGAACTAACTATGGCTACACCTTC. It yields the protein CASDGRGRTNYGYTF.

The DNA of the CDR3 is TGTGCCTGGAGTGTAGCTCAGAGGCCTGGCACAGATACGCAGTATTTT. Amino acid sequence: CAWSVAQRPGTDTQYF. The V gene is TRBV30, the J gene TRBJ2-3; D is unclear. Germline CDR1 reads GTSNPN; CDR2 reads SVGIG (reference sequence). The CDR3 spans 16 residues. The V gene lost 0 bases and the J gene lost 1 base, with 14 bases spanning the gap.

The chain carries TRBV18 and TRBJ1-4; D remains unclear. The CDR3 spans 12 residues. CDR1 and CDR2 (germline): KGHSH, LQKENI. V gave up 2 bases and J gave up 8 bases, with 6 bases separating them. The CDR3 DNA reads TGTGCCAGCTCACCAGGACGCGAAAAACTGTTTTTT. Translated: CASSPGREKLFF.

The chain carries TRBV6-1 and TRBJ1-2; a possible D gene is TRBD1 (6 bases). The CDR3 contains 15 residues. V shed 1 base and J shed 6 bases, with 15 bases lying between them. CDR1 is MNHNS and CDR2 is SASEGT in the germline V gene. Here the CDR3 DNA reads TGTGCCAGCAGTGAAGGTATTGGGGCAGGGGATGGCTACACCTTC. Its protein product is CASSEGIGAGDGYTF.

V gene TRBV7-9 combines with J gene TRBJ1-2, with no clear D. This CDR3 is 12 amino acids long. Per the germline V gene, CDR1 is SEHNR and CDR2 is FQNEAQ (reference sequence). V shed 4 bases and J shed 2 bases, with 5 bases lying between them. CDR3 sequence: CASSSENYGYTF. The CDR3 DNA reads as TGTGCCAGCAGCTCCGAAAACTATGGCTACACCTTC.

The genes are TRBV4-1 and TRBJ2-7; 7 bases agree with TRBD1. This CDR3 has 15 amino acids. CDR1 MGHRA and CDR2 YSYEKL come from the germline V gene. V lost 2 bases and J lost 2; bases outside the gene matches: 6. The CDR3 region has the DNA TGCGCCAGCAGCCAAAGGACAGGCGCGACCTACGAGCAGTACTTC. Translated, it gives CASSQRTGATYEQYF.

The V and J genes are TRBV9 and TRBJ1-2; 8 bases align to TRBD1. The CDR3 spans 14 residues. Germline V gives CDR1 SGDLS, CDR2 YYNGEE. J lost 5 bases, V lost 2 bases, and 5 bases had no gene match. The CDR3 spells CASSVTGDRYGYTF. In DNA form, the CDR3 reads TGTGCCAGCAGCGTGACAGGGGACAGGTATGGCTACACCTTC.

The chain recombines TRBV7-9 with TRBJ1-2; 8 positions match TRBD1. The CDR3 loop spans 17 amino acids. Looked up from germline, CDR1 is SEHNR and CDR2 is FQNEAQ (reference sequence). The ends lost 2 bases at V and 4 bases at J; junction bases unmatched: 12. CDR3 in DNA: TGTGCCAGCAGCTTAAGGGGACAGGAACTCACATCCTATGGCTACACCTTC. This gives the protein CASSLRGQELTSYGYTF.